Sequencing of this TCR beta chain was carried out in a study of blood T cell repertoires in COVID-19. At the level of the study: Researchers got acute and convalescent COVID-19 samples from the United States, Italy and Spain.

Under the authors' procedure: Scientists estimated how many nucleated cells there were by amplifying reference gene primers. This table comes from immunoSEQ multiplex PCR, and its TCRdb copy is limited to in-frame clones, with some not included. V, J and clone size are taken as reported in that table, and D and trimming were inferred from the DNA itself. The sample has 60,000 or so clones; around 87% are singletons. CDR1 is LNHDA and CDR2 is SQIVND in the germline V gene (reference sequence). Trimming cost V 3 bases and J 4 bases, with 12 bases left between them. The CDR3 length is 15 residues. The rearrangement links TRBV19 to TRBJ2-2; maybe TRBD1 (7 bases). Sequenced sample: peripheral blood. The TCR comes from a human donor with acute or convalescent COVID-19. The donor label of this sample is uncertain. This chain's CDR3 is CASSIRQGGTGELFF. The CDR3 DNA is TGTGCCAGTAGTATCCGACAGGGAGGCACCGGGGAGCTGTTTTTT. Full variable domain (rest looked up from reference TRBV19 and TRBJ2-2): DGGITQSPKYLFRKEGQNVTLSCEQNLNHDAMYWYRQDPGQGLRLIYYSQIVNDFQKGDIAEGYSVSREKKESFPLTVTSAQKNPTAFYLCASSIRQGGTGELFFGEGSRLTVL.